Listed below are T cell receptor beta chains from one sample, sequenced in a study of molecular identifiers for immune sequencing clone quantification. Using its own MiXCR run on the PCR reads, TCRdb lists one record per CDR3 protein. The data contain about 640,000 distinct CDR3 sequences, roughly 21% of them singletons. Input material: naive CD8+ T cells from blood, with Jurkat cell RNA spiked in. These receptor sequences come from a human donor in good health. Some libraries in this study had Jurkat cell RNA spiked in. Each CDR3 is given with its conserved first and last residue. The D gene is left open where the match is weak. A row's size may be missing; if present it is once, few, many or a size class.

J,D,V,size,CDR3,DNA
TRBJ1-1,.,TRBV19,.,CASSINLGITEAFF,TGTGCCAGTAGTATTAATCTGGGGATCACTGAAGCTTTCTTT
TRBJ2-7,.,TRBV29-1,many,CSVETGGSYEQYF,TGCAGCGTTGAGACTGGGGGGAGCTACGAGCAGTACTTC
TRBJ2-5,TRBD2,TRBV6-5,many,CASSYAGGRETQYF,TGTGCCAGCAGTTACGCGGGGGGCCGGGAGACCCAGTACTTC
TRBJ2-7,.,TRBV7-2,.,CASSLHEHTDFYEQYF,TGTGCCAGCAGCTTACACGAGCACACCGACTTCTACGAGCAGTACTTC
TRBJ2-7,TRBD2,TRBV20-1,few,CSASREGLSYEQYF,TGCAGTGCTAGTCGGGAGGGCCTTTCCTACGAGCAGTACTTC
TRBJ2-3,.,TRBV5-1,many,CASSPTFLDRTDTQYF,TGCGCCAGCAGCCCGACCTTCCTAGACCGCACCGATACGCAGTATTTT
TRBJ1-5,.,TRBV12-3/TRBV12-4,many,CASTSTGTPGQPQHF,TGTGCCAGCACCTCAACAGGCACTCCAGGGCAGCCCCAGCATTTT
TRBJ2-1,.,TRBV20-1,many,CSAPSLAEVYNEQFF,TGCAGTGCCCCGTCATTAGCGGAGGTCTACAATGAGCAGTTCTTC
TRBJ1-5,.,TRBV28,many,CASSLEGRPINQPQHF,TGTGCCAGCAGTTTAGAGGGGCGCCCAATCAATCAGCCCCAGCATTTT
TRBJ1-1,.,TRBV27,many,CASSFGSNTEAFF,TGTGCCAGCAGTTTCGGCAGTAACACTGAAGCTTTCTTT
TRBJ2-7,.,TRBV6-5,.,CAGSTNIQLYEQYF,TGTGCCGGCAGTACCAATATCCAGCTATACGAGCAGTACTTC
TRBJ1-5,.,TRBV19,.,CASSMGGVQPRHF,TGTGCCAGTAGTATGGGAGGGGTTCAGCCCCGGCATTTT
TRBJ1-5,TRBD1,TRBV19,few,CASRDLIGTGFYNQPQHF,TGTGCCAGTAGAGACCTAATCGGGACAGGGTTTTACAATCAGCCCCAGCATTTT
TRBJ1-2,.,TRBV4-3,.,CASSQEAVFYGYTF,TGCGCCAGCAGCCAAGAGGCAGTGTTTTATGGCTACACCTTC
TRBJ1-6,TRBD1,TRBV4-1,few,CASSQEGSGTGNSPLHF,TGCGCCAGCAGCCAGGAAGGGTCCGGGACAGGTAATTCACCCCTCCACTTT
TRBJ1-2,TRBD1,TRBV29-1,many,CSVEEGTGYNYGYTF,TGCAGCGTTGAAGAAGGGACAGGGTACAACTATGGCTACACCTTC
TRBJ2-3,TRBD2,TRBV5-8,.,CASSPLAGGHTDTQYF,TGTGCCAGCAGCCCACTAGCGGGGGGCCACACAGATACGCAGTATTTT
TRBJ2-7,.,TRBV7-9,few,CASSLRGGVSSYEQYF,TGTGCCAGCAGCTTAAGGGGAGGAGTTAGCTCCTACGAGCAGTACTTC
TRBJ2-7,TRBD2,TRBV20-1,many,CSASGRAERSSYEQYF,TGCAGTGCTAGCGGGAGGGCCGAAAGAAGCTCCTACGAGCAGTACTTC
TRBJ2-7,.,TRBV4-3,.,CASSQEAGGSYGQYF,TGCGCCAGCAGCCAAGAAGCCGGGGGCTCCTACGGGCAGTACTTC
TRBJ2-3,.,TRBV15,many,CATSRVRFDTQYF,TGTGCCACCAGCAGAGTCCGTTTTGATACGCAGTATTTT
TRBJ1-3,.,TRBV18,many,CASSEGPGNTIYF,TGTGCCAGCTCAGAGGGACCTGGAAACACCATATATTTT
TRBJ2-2,.,TRBV19,many,CASTQKEIRKSAGELFF,TGTGCCAGTACCCAAAAAGAAATTCGGAAGAGCGCCGGGGAGCTGTTTTTT
TRBJ2-7,.,TRBV7-6,.,CASSLARGIGIYEQYF,TGTGCCAGCAGCTTAGCGCGTGGGATAGGGATTTACGAGCAGTACTTC
TRBJ2-1,TRBD2,TRBV12-5,many,CASGLDPGLALVEQFF,TGTGCTAGTGGTTTGGACCCGGGACTAGCGTTGGTTGAGCAGTTCTTC
TRBJ2-7,.,TRBV9,.,CASSVGGSYEQNF,TGTGCCAGCAGCGTTGGAGGCTCCTACGAGCAGAACTTC
TRBJ2-5,TRBD2,TRBV7-9,many,CATSETAGGQETQYF,TGTGCCACATCAGAGACAGCGGGGGGACAAGAGACCCAGTACTTC
TRBJ2-5,TRBD2,TRBV29-1,many,CSAEGPRGAQYF,TGCAGCGCAGAGGGACCGCGGGGGGCCCAGTACTTC
TRBJ2-2,TRBD2,TRBV7-9,many,CASSPPTSGSLGELFF,TGTGCCAGCAGCCCCCCGACTAGCGGGAGTTTAGGGGAGCTGTTTTTT
TRBJ2-7,TRBD2,TRBV20-1,many,CSARDSLAGSYEQYF,TGCAGTGCTAGAGATAGCCTAGCGGGCTCCTACGAGCAGTACTTC
TRBJ1-5,.,TRBV28,many,CASKRGRSGEPQHF,TGTGCCAGCAAAAGGGGACGGTCGGGGGAGCCCCAGCATTTT
TRBJ2-1,.,TRBV29-1,.,CSVVGLGFNEQFF,TGCAGCGTTGTAGGGCTAGGGTTTAATGAGCAGTTCTTC
TRBJ2-7,.,TRBV14,few,CASSQVQGGSYEQYF,TGTGCCAGCAGCCAAGTACAGGGTGGATCTTACGAGCAGTACTTC
TRBJ1-1,TRBD1,TRBV18,.,CASSPPGTENTEAFF,TGTGCCAGCTCACCACCAGGGACAGAAAACACTGAAGCTTTCTTT
TRBJ2-1,TRBD2,TRBV7-6,few,CASSLLGGGGHNEQFF,TGTGCCAGCAGCTTACTAGGCGGGGGGGGCCACAATGAGCAGTTCTTC
TRBJ2-7,TRBD1,TRBV7-9,.,CASSRQGSYEQYF,TGTGCCAGCAGCCGACAGGGATCCTACGAGCAGTACTTC
TRBJ2-7,.,TRBV5-1,many,CASSWATGATYEQYF,TGCGCCAGCAGCTGGGCGACAGGCGCAACCTACGAGCAGTACTTC
TRBJ1-5,.,TRBV24-1,.,CATSDWRGNQPQHF,TGTGCCACCAGTGATTGGCGGGGGAATCAGCCCCAGCATTTT
TRBJ1-1,.,TRBV7-9,many,CASSLDVGRNTEAFF,TGTGCCAGCAGCTTAGATGTAGGCAGAAACACTGAAGCTTTCTTT
TRBJ1-2,.,TRBV19,.,CASSYIPLGYGYTF,TGTGCCAGTAGCTACATCCCGCTAGGCTATGGCTACACCTTC
TRBJ1-1,.,TRBV5-6,once,CASGFGQTNTEAFF,TGTGCCAGCGGCTTTGGACAGACAAACACTGAAGCTTTCTTT
TRBJ2-1,TRBD2,TRBV9,.,CASSPRENEQFF,TGTGCCAGCAGCCCGCGGGAGAATGAGCAGTTCTTC
TRBJ1-2,.,TRBV5-4,many,CASSPALGGYGYTF,TGTGCCAGCAGCCCAGCTTTGGGGGGCTATGGCTACACCTTC
TRBJ2-1,.,TRBV6-5,.,CASSYYSSYNEQFF,TGTGCCAGCAGTTACTACAGCTCCTACAATGAGCAGTTCTTC
TRBJ2-3,.,TRBV5-6,many,CASAFYLGDTQYF,TGTGCCAGCGCTTTTTATCTAGGAGATACGCAGTATTTT
TRBJ1-3,TRBD1,TRBV7-9,many,CASRGTGGDSGNTIYF,TGTGCCAGCAGGGGGACAGGGGGAGACTCTGGAAACACCATATATTTT
TRBJ1-2,.,TRBV4-2,many,CASSQFFEGLDGYTF,TGTGCCAGCAGCCAATTCTTTGAGGGATTGGATGGCTACACCTTC
TRBJ2-7,.,TRBV30,.,CAWSASSSYEQYF,TGTGCCTGGAGTGCAAGTAGCTCCTACGAGCAGTACTTC
TRBJ2-1,.,TRBV29-1,few,CSAFFDPTYNEQFF,TGCAGCGCCTTTTTCGACCCTACCTACAATGAGCAGTTCTTC
TRBJ2-4,.,TRBV19,.,CAGSGVVLAKNIQYF,TGTGCCGGTTCCGGCGTGGTTCTTGCCAAAAACATTCAGTACTTC
TRBJ2-3,TRBD2,TRBV27,many,CASSPASGGQDTQYF,TGTGCCAGCAGTCCCGCTAGCGGGGGTCAAGATACGCAGTATTTT
TRBJ1-1,.,TRBV4-3,many,CASSWLDTASHMNTEAFF,TGCGCCAGCAGTTGGTTGGACACTGCCTCTCATATGAACACTGAAGCTTTCTTT
TRBJ1-1,.,TRBV2,many,CASSEVYRGTEAFF,TGTGCCAGCAGTGAAGTGTACCGAGGCACTGAAGCTTTCTTT
TRBJ1-5,TRBD1,TRBV12-3/TRBV12-4,many,CASKHRGRDQPQHF,TGTGCCAGCAAACACAGGGGACGCGACCAGCCCCAGCATTTT
TRBJ1-1,.,TRBV7-2,many,CASSLDGAGTEAFF,TGTGCCAGCAGCTTAGATGGGGCGGGCACTGAAGCTTTCTTT